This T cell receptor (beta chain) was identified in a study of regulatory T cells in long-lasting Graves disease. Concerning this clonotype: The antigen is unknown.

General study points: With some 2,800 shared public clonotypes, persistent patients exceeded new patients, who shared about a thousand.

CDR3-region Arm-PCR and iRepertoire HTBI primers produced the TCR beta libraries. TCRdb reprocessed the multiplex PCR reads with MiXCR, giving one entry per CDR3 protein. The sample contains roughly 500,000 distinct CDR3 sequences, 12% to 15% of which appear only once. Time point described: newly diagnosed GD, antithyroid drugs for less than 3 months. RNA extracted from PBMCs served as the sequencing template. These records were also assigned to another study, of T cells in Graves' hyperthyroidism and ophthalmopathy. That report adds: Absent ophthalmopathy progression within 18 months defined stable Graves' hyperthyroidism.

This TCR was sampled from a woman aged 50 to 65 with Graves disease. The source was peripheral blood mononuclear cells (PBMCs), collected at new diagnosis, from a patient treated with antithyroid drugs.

CDR3 nucleotide sequence: TGCAGTGCTAGAGTTCGTTTACACTCCTACGAGCAGTACTTC. Its protein is CSARVRLHSYEQYF. This rearrangement joins TRBV20-1 to TRBJ2-7; no clear D gene. This CDR3 contains 14 residues. The germline V gene has CDR1 DFQATT and CDR2 SNEGSKA (reference sequence). The V and J ends lost 1 base and 0 bases respectively, with 10 bases between them.